This entry lists 23 T cell receptor beta chains sequenced from one sample in a study of T-cell reconstitution after alpha-beta-depleted transplantation in children. The authors prepared the TCRbeta library with unique molecular identifiers. MiXCR was run by TCRdb on the PCR reads, yielding one entry per CDR3 protein. The profile shows about 240,000 distinct CDR3 sequences, 20% to 30% of them singletons. Sequences were derived from PBMCs, sampled before TCRalphabeta/CD19-depleted stem cell transplant. These receptors all come from a girl aged 2-9 years with Fanconi anemia, due to receive a stem cell transplant.

Many counts were recorded for this clonotype. The V call is TRBV29-1, the J call TRBJ2-5; D is ambiguous. Germline CDR1 is SQVTM and CDR2 is ANQGSEA. V was pared by 8 bases and J by 5 bases, with 12 bases between. The CDR3 is made up of 11 amino acids. The CDR3: CSLAKGETQYF. In nucleotides, the CDR3 is TGCAGCCTGGCCAAGGGTGAGACCCAGTACTTC.

CDR3 protein: CSVPGTSGRYEQYF. Written as DNA, the CDR3 is TGCAGCGTCCCCGGGACTAGCGGGAGGTACGAGCAGTACTTC. This chain uses TRBV29-1 with TRBJ2-7; 15 bases are shared with TRBD2. The V and J ends lost 6 bases and 4 bases, in that order; junction bases with no gene match: 4. The CDR3 length is 14 residues. The germline CDR1 and CDR2 sequences are SQVTM and ANQGSEA.

In this sample, this clonotype turned up many times. The chain recombines TRBV20-1 with TRBJ2-2; 11 positions agree with TRBD2. Per germline, CDR1 DFQATT and CDR2 SNEGSKA (reference sequence). Trimming removed 2 bases from V and 7 bases from J; junction bases left unmatched: 18. CDR3 size: 19 residues. CDR3 nucleotides: TGCAGTGCTAGAAGCAGGGACAGGGTACTAGCGGGAGCGGTCGGGGAGCTGTTTTTT. Amino acid sequence: CSARSRDRVLAGAVGELFF.

V gene TRBV12-3 or TRBV12-4 combines with J gene TRBJ2-7; D gene unclear. This CDR3 contains 13 residues. The V gene lost 1 base and the J gene lost 3 bases, with 7 bases spanning the gap. The CDR3 coding sequence is TGTGCCAGCAGTTTAGGGGAAGTCTACGAGCAGTACTTC. Its protein product is CASSLGEVYEQYF.

The J gene is TRBJ1-5, the V gene TRBV6-1, with D possibly TRBD1 on 6 matching bases. Germline V gene lookup returns CDR1 MNHNS and CDR2 SASEGT. The CDR3 loop spans 15 amino acids. Trimming took 6 bases from V and 3 from J, leaving 15 bases between them. CDR3: CASSPPQGNNQPQHF. The CDR3 DNA reads as TGTGCCAGCAGCCCCCCACAGGGAAACAATCAGCCCCAGCATTTT.

The sample holds many counts of this clonotype. V gene TRBV20-1 combines with J gene TRBJ2-7; the match to TRBD1 covers 8 bases. Germline CDR1 reads DFQATT; CDR2 reads SNEGSKA (reference sequence). The CDR3 is made up of 15 amino acids. V lost 2 bases, J lost 5 bases, and 11 bases stayed unmatched. The CDR3: CSARRPNRGNDEQYF. CDR3 nucleotide sequence: TGCAGTGCTAGACGACCGAACAGGGGGAACGACGAGCAGTACTTC.

The chain employs TRBV5-4 and TRBJ2-7, with 10 bases lining up with TRBD1. The CDR3 has 13 residues. Germline V gene lookup returns CDR1 SGHNT and CDR2 YYREEE (reference sequence). V gave up 6 bases and J gave up 4 bases; unmatched junction bases: 4. The CDR3 DNA reads TGTGCCAGCACACGGGACAGGGGATACGAGCAGTACTTC. Protein product: CASTRDRGYEQYF.

The J gene is TRBJ2-7, the V gene TRBV5-1, with D tentatively TRBD1 (7 bases). The germline V gene has CDR1 SGHRS and CDR2 YFSETQ. The germline V and J ends were trimmed by 1 base and 1 base, with 12 bases remaining between them. The CDR3 extends over 15 amino acids. CDR3 coding DNA: TGCGCCAGCAGCTTGTCGACAGGGAGGTCCTACGAGCAGTACTTC. It is translated as CASSLSTGRSYEQYF.

The sample holds a few counts of this clonotype. The chain carries TRBV20-1 and TRBJ2-7; TRBD2 aligns across 7 bases. After removal of 0 bases from V and 2 bases from J, the junction contained 7 bases not matched to a gene. The CDR3 contains 15 residues. Germline CDR1 is DFQATT and CDR2 is SNEGSKA (reference sequence). CDR3 sequence reads: CSARDGGEHTYEQYF. CDR3 nucleotides: TGCAGTGCTAGAGATGGGGGGGAACACACCTACGAGCAGTACTTC.

In this sample, this clonotype turned up many times. The gene calls are TRBV5-1 and TRBJ2-1; maybe TRBD1 (6 bases). Germline-derived CDR1 and CDR2 are SGHRS and YFSETQ. The CDR3 runs 14 residues. V was shortened by 0 bases and J by 2 bases, with 6 bases between the two germline ends. The CDR3 here is CASSLEGAYNEQFF. CDR3 sequence (DNA): TGCGCCAGCAGCTTGGAGGGGGCCTACAATGAGCAGTTCTTC.

This sequence joins TRBV6-5 and TRBJ1-1; a weak D match, TRBD1 (6 bases). The CDR3 extends over 16 amino acids. CDR1 is MNHEY and CDR2 is SVGAGI in the germline V gene. The V end was cut by 0 bases, the J end by 2 bases, with 13 bases between. CDR3 bases: TGTGCCAGCAGTTACTCCCTACGGACAGCAAACACTGAAGCTTTCTTT. It translates to CASSYSLRTANTEAFF.

In this sample, this clonotype turned up many times. The J gene is TRBJ2-7, the V gene TRBV5-5, with TRBD2 identical over 7 bases. V gave up 3 bases and J gave up 9 bases; unmatched junction bases: 6. CDR3 length: 12 residues. Germline CDR1 SGHKS, CDR2 YYEKEE (reference sequence). CDR3 DNA sequence: TGTGCCAGCAGCTGGGGGGGGGACGCGCAGTACTTC. Its translation is CASSWGGDAQYF.

This clonotype appeared many times. The V call is TRBV29-1, the J call TRBJ2-5; the match to TRBD2 covers 7 bases. The CDR3 runs to 13 residues. Germline CDR1 SQVTM, CDR2 ANQGSEA. The V gene end was trimmed by 4 bases and the J gene end by 2 bases; junction bases not matched to a gene: 4. CDR3 in DNA: TGCAGCGTTGTTGGGGGGGATCAAGAGACCCAGTACTTC. It specifies CSVVGGDQETQYF.

This rearrangement joins TRBV5-1 to TRBJ2-1; 9 bases align to TRBD1. Unmatched junction bases numbered 15, after V lost 4 bases and J lost 10 bases. This CDR3 region has 16 residues. Germline V CDR1 and CDR2: SGHRS, YFSETQ. The CDR3 reads CASSLGPGQGLNEQFF. The CDR3 bases are TGCGCCAGCAGCCTTGGCCCGGGACAGGGATTAAACGAGCAGTTCTTC.

At least ten counts were recorded for this clonotype. The V call is TRBV29-1, the J call TRBJ2-7; TRBD2 matches at 8 bases. V lost 0 bases to trimming and J lost 4 bases; unmatched junction nucleotides: 11. Germline lookup yields CDR1 SQVTM and CDR2 ANQGSEA. CDR3 length: 16 amino acids. The DNA of the CDR3 is TGCAGCGTTGAAGAAGGCGGAATAGCGGGGACTTACGAGCAGTACTTC. It codes for CSVEEGGIAGTYEQYF.

In its sample, this clonotype was seen many times. V gene TRBV12-3 or TRBV12-4 combines with J gene TRBJ1-5, with D maybe TRBD1 (5 bases). Trimming removed 3 bases at V and 7 bases at J, with 10 bases between. The CDR3 extends over 13 amino acids. The CDR3 DNA reads as TGTGCCAGCAGTTTTCGGGGGATCCAGCCCCAGCATTTT. It translates to CASSFRGIQPQHF.

This clonotype was counted a few times. The chain carries TRBV25-1 and TRBJ2-7; 9 bases map to TRBD2. The CDR3 extends over 15 amino acids. The germline V gene encodes CDR1 MGHDK and CDR2 SYGVNS. V gave up 1 base and J gave up 6 bases; unmatched junction bases: 7. The CDR3: CASSEWGLALGEQYF. The CDR3 DNA reads TGTGCCAGCAGTGAATGGGGACTAGCACTCGGCGAGCAGTACTTC.

The chain has TRBV29-1 and TRBJ1-2; 7 nucleotides match TRBD1. With V trimmed by 5 bases and J by 3 bases, 3 bases remained unmatched. CDR1 is SQVTM, CDR2 ANQGSEA, per germline. The CDR3 runs to 12 residues. The CDR3 DNA reads TGCAGCGTTAACAGGGGAGACTATGGCTACACCTTC. Protein sequence: CSVNRGDYGYTF.

This chain links TRBV20-1 with TRBJ1-1; D possibly corresponds to TRBD1 (6 bases). Trimming cost V 4 bases and J 1 base, with 25 bases left between them. Germline lookup yields CDR1 DFQATT and CDR2 SNEGSKA (reference sequence). The CDR3 runs 18 residues. The CDR3 DNA reads TGCAGTGCTATCTTACTTCGTCCCGGGACAAGTGCGAACACTGAAGCTTTCTTT. Translating it yields CSAILLRPGTSANTEAFF.

This clonotype was detected ten times or more. The chain couples TRBV12-3 or TRBV12-4 to TRBJ2-7; D ambiguous. The CDR3 spans 12 residues. Trimming took off 6 bases at V and 3 bases at J, with 9 bases between the two ends. CDR3 protein: CASSTGIYEQYF. DNA for the CDR3: TGTGCCAGCAGCACGGGTATCTACGAGCAGTACTTC.

The rearrangement joins TRBV20-1 to TRBJ1-5; a weak D match, TRBD1 (5 bases). V was trimmed by 2 bases and J by 5 bases, leaving 13 bases between them. CDR3 length equals 14 residues. Germline values: CDR1 DFQATT, CDR2 SNEGSKA (reference sequence). CDR3 bases: TGCAGTGCTAGAAGCCAGGGTACTGATCAGCCCCAGCATTTT. It encodes CSARSQGTDQPQHF.

The table lists this clonotype with many counts. V is TRBV29-1 and J is TRBJ2-1; no firm D call. Trimming removed 3 bases at V and 0 bases at J, with 9 bases between. Germline V gene sequence: CDR1 SQVTM, CDR2 ANQGSEA. The length of the CDR3 is 14 residues. CDR3 residues: CSVDRFSSYNEQFF. CDR3 DNA sequence: TGCAGCGTTGACAGGTTTAGCTCCTACAATGAGCAGTTCTTC.

This clonotype occurred a few times. The CDR3 is CASIGQLTIAPYEQYF. DNA of the CDR3: TGCGCCAGCATAGGGCAGTTAACAATAGCCCCCTACGAGCAGTACTTC. This chain connects TRBV5-1 to TRBJ2-7; unclear D gene. The CDR3 extends over 16 amino acids. Trimming shortened V by 6 bases and J by 2 bases, and 21 bases separated the two germline ends. The germline V gene has CDR1 SGHRS and CDR2 YFSETQ.